This TCR beta chain emerged from a study of molecular identifiers for immune sequencing clone quantification. TCRdb reprocessed the PCR reads via MiXCR and lists one record per CDR3 protein. The sample lists about 510,000 distinct CDR3 sequences; about a fifth were seen once. This clonotype was observed once. A read error may be the cause here, since a much bigger clone is one base away. Naive CD8 libraries used about 20,000 to 1,000,000 sorted cells and 10%, 30% or 50% RNA. Germline CDR1 SEHNR, CDR2 FQNEAQ (reference sequence). This CDR3 contains 17 residues. The material sequenced was naive CD8+ T cells from blood, with Jurkat cell RNA spiked in. The subset here: FACS-sorted CD8+CD4-CCR7+CD45RA+ naive T cells. The chain couples TRBV7-9 to TRBJ2-5; TRBD2 agrees at 12 bases. The sequence was obtained from a human donor in good health. Some libraries in this study had Jurkat cell RNA spiked in. Written as DNA, the CDR3 is TGTGCCAGCAGCCTCGTCACTAGCGGGGGGTACCAAGAGTCCCAGTACTTC. Its protein is CASSLVTSGGYQESQYF. The full variable domain, completed using reference TRBV7-9 and TRBJ2-5, is DTGVSQNPRHKITKRGQNVTFRCDPISEHNRLYWYRQTLGQGPEFLTYFQNEAQLEKSRLLSDRFSAERPKGSFSTLEIQRTEQGDSAMYLCASSLVTSGGYQESQYFGPGTRLLVL.